The 11 T cell receptor beta chains reported below all come from one sample, sequenced in a study of PD-1 blockade in classical Hodgkin lymphoma (dated by TCRdb to the early 2020s). Libraries were prepared through the immunoSEQ multiplex PCR assay. TCRdb obtained this table from immuneACCESS and retained in-frame rearrangements with V and J assigned. These tables miss some clones; where compared with another copy, unresolved V genes account for less than half of the shortfall, and the remainder is unexplained. Across this sample there are over 50,000 clones, with 81% seen only once. The ten largest clones add up to approximately 15% of the sample. Read against the paper, the sample's time point label means: cycle 1 day 1 (C1D1), immediately before nivolumab initiation. Every trial patient had relapsed following autologous stem cell transplantation, and prior brentuximab vedotin exposure was what differed among cohorts A, B and C.

Specimen: peripheral blood mononuclear cells (PBMCs), collected at baseline. The receptor set was obtained from a human donor with classical Hodgkin lymphoma.

This clone was seen only once. This chain uses TRBV5-5 with TRBJ1-1, with unresolved D. The CDR3 spans 14 residues. Germline assignment: CDR1 SGHKS and CDR2 YYEKEE (reference sequence). Trimming took 0 bases from V and 0 from J, leaving 6 bases between them. As DNA, the CDR3 is TGTGCCAGCAGCTTGGGGGTGGTGAACACTGAAGCTTTCTTT. Protein sequence: CASSLGVVNTEAFF. The full variable domain, in which reference TRBV5-5 and TRBJ1-1 provide the parts outside the CDR3, is DAGVTQSPTHLIKTRGQQVTLRCSPISGHKSVSWYQQVLGQGPQFIFQYYEKEERGRGNFPDRFSARQFPNYSSELNVNALLLGDSALYLCASSLGVVNTEAFFGQGTRLTVV.

J is TRBJ2-3 and V is TRBV2, with 10 positions matching TRBD1. V was pared by 2 bases and J by 2 bases, with 4 bases of the junction left unmatched. The CDR3 has 16 amino acids. Germline CDR1 reads SNHLY; CDR2 reads FYNNEI. The CDR3 reads CASSEWGQGYTDTQYF. CDR3 sequence (DNA): TGTGCCAGCAGTGAATGGGGACAGGGGTACACAGATACGCAGTATTTT.

The chain combines TRBV9 with TRBJ2-7; 9 positions agree with TRBD2. The CDR3 runs 15 residues. After removal of 4 bases from V and 0 bases from J, the junction contained 5 bases not matched to a gene. Germline V gene sequence: CDR1 SGDLS, CDR2 YYNGEE. CDR3 DNA sequence: TGTGCCAGCAGCCCTCAGACTAGCGGCTCCTACGAGCAGTACTTC. Protein product: CASSPQTSGSYEQYF. Full variable domain (rest looked up from reference TRBV9 and TRBJ2-7): DSGVTQTPKHLITATGQRVTLRCSPRSGDLSVYWYQQSLDQGLQFLIQYYNGEERAKGNILERFSAQQFPDLHSELNLSSLELGDSALYFCASSPQTSGSYEQYFGPGTRLTVT.

This chain uses TRBV18 with TRBJ2-3, with 9 positions matching TRBD2. Trimming at V came to 4 bases and at J to 0 bases, leaving 11 bases not matched to a gene. The germline V gene has CDR1 KGHSH and CDR2 LQKENI. The CDR3 is 18 amino acids. The CDR3: CASSLYDSTSGSTDTQYF. CDR3 coding DNA: TGTGCCAGCTCACTCTACGATTCGACTAGCGGCAGCACAGATACGCAGTATTTT.

The chain links TRBV5-5 to TRBJ1-4; D is unclear. The V gene's germline CDR1 is SGHKS and CDR2 YYEKEE (reference sequence). V lost 1 base, J lost 0 bases, and 7 bases lay in between. The CDR3 is 15 residues long. CDR3 in DNA: TGTGCCAGCAGCTTGAGGTCTGCAACTAATGAAAAACTGTTTTTT. This translates into CASSLRSATNEKLFF.

V gene TRBV19 combines with J gene TRBJ1-5, with a possible D match to TRBD1 (5 bases). The V gene lost 4 bases and the J gene lost 4 bases, with 20 bases spanning the gap. This CDR3 spans 17 amino acids. Germline V lookup: CDR1 LNHDA, CDR2 SQIVND (reference sequence). CDR3 loop: CASSTVDTIFNNQPQHF. The CDR3 coding sequence is TGTGCCAGTAGTACGGTGGACACAATTTTTAATAATCAGCCCCAGCATTTT.

The table lists this clone with a few counts. This chain links TRBV10-2 with TRBJ1-1, with D unresolved. Per the germline V gene, CDR1 is WSHSY and CDR2 is SAAADI. The CDR3 sequence is 10 residues long. The V and J ends lost 6 bases and 1 base respectively, with 0 bases between them. CDR3 DNA: TGCGCCAGCAGGAACACTGAAGCTTTCTTT. Translating it yields CASRNTEAFF.

The rearrangement uses TRBV5-1 and TRBJ2-2, with unresolved D. This CDR3 spans 16 amino acids. Trimming shortened V by 4 bases and J by 4 bases, and 17 bases separated the two germline ends. The germline CDR1 and CDR2 sequences are SGHRS and YFSETQ. CDR3 in amino acids: CASSPSGLVGTGELFF. The CDR3 DNA reads TGCGCCAGCAGCCCCTCGGGTTTGGTGGGCACCGGGGAGCTGTTTTTT.

The CDR3 sequence is CASSLNYGYTF. CDR3 sequence (DNA): TGTGCCAGTAGTCTGAACTATGGCTACACCTTC. The chain carries TRBV19 and TRBJ1-2, with D uncertain. The CDR3 contains 11 residues. Trimming pared 5 bases from V and 2 bases from J, leaving 3 bases between. CDR1 and CDR2 (germline): LNHDA, SQIVND (reference sequence).

The rearrangement links TRBV6-4 to TRBJ2-1, with TRBD1 identical over 10 bases. The V and J ends lost 4 bases and 8 bases, in that order; junction bases with no gene match: 8. The CDR3 covers 15 residues. CDR1 and CDR2 from the germline V gene are MRHNA and SNTAGT. CDR3 sequence: CASSVADGQGDEQFF. CDR3 nucleotide sequence: TGTGCCAGCAGTGTCGCCGACGGACAGGGGGATGAGCAGTTCTTC.

In this sample, this clone turned up once. The chain combines TRBV4-1 with TRBJ2-7; D is possibly TRBD2 (5 bases). The last part of the DNA fits TRBJ2-5 better; the J call may be wrong. The germline V gene has CDR1 MGHRA and CDR2 YSYEKL. The CDR3 has 13 residues. CDR3 sequence (DNA): TGCGCCAGCAGCAGATGGAGGCGAGAGACCCAGTACTTC. Its protein is CASSRWRRETQYF.